This TCR beta chain was captured in a study of T cells of healthy individuals. TCRdb re-called the 5' RACE reads through MiXCR, storing one row per CDR3 protein. The data contain over 95,000 distinct CDR3 sequences, under 20% of them singletons. From germline, CDR1 is SGDLS and CDR2 YYNGEE. Trimming removed 2 bases from V and 5 bases from J; junction bases left unmatched: 3. This CDR3 has 14 amino acids. The TCR sequence derives from a human donor in good health. This chain connects TRBV9 to TRBJ2-7, with TRBD2 matching 11 bases. The CDR3 here is CASSVSGRVDEQYF. The CDR3 bases are TGTGCCAGCAGCGTTAGCGGGAGGGTGGACGAGCAGTACTTC.